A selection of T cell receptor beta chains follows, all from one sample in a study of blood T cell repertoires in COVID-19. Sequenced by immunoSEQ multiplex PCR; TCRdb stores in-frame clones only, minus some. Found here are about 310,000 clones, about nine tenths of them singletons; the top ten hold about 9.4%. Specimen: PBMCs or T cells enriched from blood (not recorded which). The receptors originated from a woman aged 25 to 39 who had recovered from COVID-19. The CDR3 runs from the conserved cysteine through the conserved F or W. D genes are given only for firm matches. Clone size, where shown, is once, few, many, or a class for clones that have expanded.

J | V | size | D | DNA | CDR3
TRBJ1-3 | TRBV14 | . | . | TGTGCCAGCAGCGTACAATCTGGAAACACCATATATTTT | CASSVQSGNTIYF
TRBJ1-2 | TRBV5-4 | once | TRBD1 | TGTGCCAGCAGCTACCCGGGACAGTTCCCCGGCTACACCTTC | CASSYPGQFPGYTF
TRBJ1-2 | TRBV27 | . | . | TGTGCCAGCTCTCGAGGCGGGACTCACGGCTACACCTTC | CASSRGGTHGYTF
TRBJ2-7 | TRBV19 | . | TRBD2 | TGTGCCAGTAGTATACCACTAGCGGGGACCTACGAGCAGTACTTC | CASSIPLAGTYEQYF
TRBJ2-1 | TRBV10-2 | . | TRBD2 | TGCGCCAGCAGGGCCGGGGTAGCGGGAAGCTCCTACAATGAGCAGTTCTTC | CASRAGVAGSSYNEQFF
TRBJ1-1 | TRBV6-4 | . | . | TGTGCCAGCAGCATCAGGGAGGATGGCACTGAAGCTTTCTTT | CASSIREDGTEAFF
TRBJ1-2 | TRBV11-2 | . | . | TGTGCCAGCAGCTTAATTATCGGCAGGGATGACTATGGCTACACCTTC | CASSLIIGRDDYGYTF
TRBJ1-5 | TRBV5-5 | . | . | TGTGCCAGCAGCTTGGGACAGGCCAATCAGCCCCAGCATTTT | CASSLGQANQPQHF
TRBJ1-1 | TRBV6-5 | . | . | TGTGCCAGCAGTTACTCGACAGGGAACACTGAAGCTTTCTTT | CASSYSTGNTEAFF
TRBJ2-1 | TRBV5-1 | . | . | TGCGCCAGCAGCTTACGGGCTAGCGTAAACAATGAGCAGTTCTTC | CASSLRASVNNEQFF
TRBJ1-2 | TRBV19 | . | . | TGTGCCAGTAGTATAGTAGGTTTTGGGGGCTGGAGTGGCTACACCTTC | CASSIVGFGGWSGYTF
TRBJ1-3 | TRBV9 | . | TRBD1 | TGTGCCAGCAGCCTTCGACAGGGGGCGACGGGAAACACCATATATTTT | CASSLRQGATGNTIYF
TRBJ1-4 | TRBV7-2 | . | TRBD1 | TGTGCCAGCAGCTTAGCGGGACAGGGGGCACGAATTGAAAAACTGTTTTTT | CASSLAGQGARIEKLFF
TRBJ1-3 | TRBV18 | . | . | TGTGCCAGCTCGGAGACAGGCTTCTCTGGAAACACCATATATTTT | CASSETGFSGNTIYF
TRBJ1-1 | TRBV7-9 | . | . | TGTGCCAGCAGCTTAGGAGGGGGAACCCAGGGCACTGAAGCTTTCTTT | CASSLGGGTQGTEAFF
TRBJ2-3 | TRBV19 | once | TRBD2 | TGTGCCAGTAGTATGGGTCTAGCGGGAGGGTCTATCACAGATACGCAGTATTTT | CASSMGLAGGSITDTQYF
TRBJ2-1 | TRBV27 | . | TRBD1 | TGTGCCAGCAGTTTCATAAGACAGGGGGCGGATGAGCAGTTCTTC | CASSFIRQGADEQFF
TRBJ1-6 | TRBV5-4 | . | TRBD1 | TGTGCCAGCCAGGGGGACCATTTACCCCTCCACTTT | CASQGDHLPLHF
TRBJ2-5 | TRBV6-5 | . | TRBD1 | TGTGCCAGCAGTTACTCTGGACAGGGATGGGGGGAGACCCAGTACTTC | CASSYSGQGWGETQYF
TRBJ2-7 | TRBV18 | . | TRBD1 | TGTGCCAGCTCACCGCCCGGGACAGGGTCCTACGAGCAGTACTTC | CASSPPGTGSYEQYF
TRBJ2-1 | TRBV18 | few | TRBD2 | TGTGCCAGCTCACCACCGATGGCACTAGCGGGATCCAATGAGCAGTTCTTC | CASSPPMALAGSNEQFF
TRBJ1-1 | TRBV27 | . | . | TGTGCCAGCAGTTTATCGGGGGGCACTGAAGCTTTCTTT | CASSLSGGTEAFF
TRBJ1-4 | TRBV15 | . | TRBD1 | TGTGCCACCAGCTTCGAGAACAGGGGTATAGGAAAACTGTTTTTT | CATSFENRGIGKLFF
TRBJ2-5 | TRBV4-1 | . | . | TGCGCCAGCAGCCAAGATGGCGGGGAGGTCGGGGAGACCCAGTACTTC | CASSQDGGEVGETQYF
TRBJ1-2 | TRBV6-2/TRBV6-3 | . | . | TGTGCCAGCAGCCGCCTAACAGGGTATGAAAACTATGGCTACACCTTC | CASSRLTGYENYGYTF
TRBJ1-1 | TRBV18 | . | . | TGTGCCAGCTCACCTGGGCTGAACACTGAAGCTTTCTTT | CASSPGLNTEAFF
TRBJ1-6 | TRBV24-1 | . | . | TGTGCCACCAGTGGTTCCCCCCAGGGACCCCTCCACTTT | CATSGSPQGPLHF
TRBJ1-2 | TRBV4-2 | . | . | TGTGCTAGCAGCCCGATTAGCCTGGGTGTAAGAGACTATGGCTACACCTTC | CASSPISLGVRDYGYTF
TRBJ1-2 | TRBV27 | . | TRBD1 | TGTGCCAGCAGCTGGACAGGAAACTATGGCTACACCTTC | CASSWTGNYGYTF
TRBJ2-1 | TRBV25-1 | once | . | TGTGCCAGCAGTCCCGGGACTTACAATGAGCAGTTCTTC | CASSPGTYNEQFF
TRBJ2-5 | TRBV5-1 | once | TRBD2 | TGCGCCAGCAGCCTCAACTCAGGACTAGCGGGAGAGACCCAGTACTTC | CASSLNSGLAGETQYF
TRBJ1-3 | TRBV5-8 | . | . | TGTGCCAGCAGCACTTCAGGGAGGAACACCATATATTTT | CASSTSGRNTIYF